This T cell receptor (beta chain) was sequenced in a study of blood T cell repertoires in COVID-19. Germline V gives CDR1 SGHDN, CDR2 FVKESK. The J segment lost 4 bases and the V segment lost 4 bases, leaving 9 bases of the junction unmatched. The CDR3 has 15 residues. This clone has only a few counts. Here immunoSEQ multiplex PCR was the method, and the copy in TCRdb shows in-frame clones only, minus some. The sample contains 250,000 to 300,000 clones, approximately 90% of which appear only once. Sequenced material: PBMCs or T cells enriched from blood (not recorded which). The clonotype originates from a woman aged 25 to 39 who had recovered from COVID-19. The J gene is TRBJ1-2, the V gene TRBV14, with 7 bases lining up with TRBD1. CDR3 DNA: TGTGCCAGCAGCCTCCGGACAGGATCATCCTATGGCTACACCTTC. Amino acids: CASSLRTGSSYGYTF.